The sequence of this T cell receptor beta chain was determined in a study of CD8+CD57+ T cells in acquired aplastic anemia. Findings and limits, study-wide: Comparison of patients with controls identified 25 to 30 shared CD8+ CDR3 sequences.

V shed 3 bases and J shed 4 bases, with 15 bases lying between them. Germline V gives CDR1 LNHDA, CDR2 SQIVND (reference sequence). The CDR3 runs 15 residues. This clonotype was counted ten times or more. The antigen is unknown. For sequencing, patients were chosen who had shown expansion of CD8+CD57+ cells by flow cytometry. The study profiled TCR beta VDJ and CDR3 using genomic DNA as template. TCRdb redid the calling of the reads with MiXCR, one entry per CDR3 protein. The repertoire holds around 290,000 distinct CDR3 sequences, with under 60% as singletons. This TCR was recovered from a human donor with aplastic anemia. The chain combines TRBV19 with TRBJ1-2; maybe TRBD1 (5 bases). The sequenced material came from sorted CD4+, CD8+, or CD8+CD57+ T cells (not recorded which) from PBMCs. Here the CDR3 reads CASSMGQKGGYGYTF. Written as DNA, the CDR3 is TGTGCCAGTAGTATGGGGCAGAAAGGCGGCTATGGCTACACCTTC.